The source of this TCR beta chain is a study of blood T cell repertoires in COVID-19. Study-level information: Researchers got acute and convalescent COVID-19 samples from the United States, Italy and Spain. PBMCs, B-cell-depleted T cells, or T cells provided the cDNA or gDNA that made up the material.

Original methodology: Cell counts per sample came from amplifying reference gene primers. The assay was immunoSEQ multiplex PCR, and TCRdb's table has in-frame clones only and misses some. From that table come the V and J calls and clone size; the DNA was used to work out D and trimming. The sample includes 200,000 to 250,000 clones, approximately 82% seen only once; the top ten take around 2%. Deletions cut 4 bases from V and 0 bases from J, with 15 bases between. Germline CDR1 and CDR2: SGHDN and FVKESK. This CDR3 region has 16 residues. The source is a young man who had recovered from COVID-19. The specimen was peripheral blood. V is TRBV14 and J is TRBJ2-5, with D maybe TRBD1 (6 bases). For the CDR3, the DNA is TGTGCCAGCAGCCTAACAAGGAGGACAGACCAAGAGACCCAGTACTTC. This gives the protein CASSLTRRTDQETQYF.